These 5 T cell receptor beta chains originate from one sample sequenced in a study of shared clonotypes between healthy human individuals. TCRdb keeps only in-frame clones here, not all; method: immunoSEQ multiplex PCR. This table holds about 510,000 clones, 79% found once. Sequenced input: PBMCs. The receptor source for this set is a middle-aged woman in good health. Some clones in this sample may be carry-over from other donors' samples.

This chain's CDR3 is CASSLVGGRVNGYTF. The CDR3 DNA reads as TGCGCCAGCAGCTTGGTCGGCGGCAGGGTGAATGGCTACACCTTC. This rearrangement joins TRBV5-1 to TRBJ1-2, with D maybe TRBD1 (5 bases). V lost 0 bases to trimming and J lost 6 bases, with 15 bases between them. The CDR3 loop spans 15 amino acids. CDR1 and CDR2 from the germline V gene are SGHRS and YFSETQ.

The chain joins TRBV14 to TRBJ2-6; D not certain. The CDR3 extends over 14 amino acids. Germline values: CDR1 SGHDN, CDR2 FVKESK. V was trimmed by 6 bases and J by 0 bases, leaving 6 bases between them. CDR3 sequence: CASSRNSGANVLTF. The CDR3 bases are TGTGCCAGCAGTCGCAACTCTGGGGCCAACGTCCTGACTTTC.

In regard to this clone: This specimen includes other DNA sequences encoding the same CDR3. The rearrangement links TRBV28 to TRBJ2-1; TRBD1 might be the D (6 bases). V gave up 2 bases and J gave up 3 bases, with 8 bases separating them. This CDR3 has 14 residues. Germline V gene data show CDR1 as MDHEN and CDR2 as SYDVKM. The CDR3 is CASSLGGSYNEQFF. CDR3 nucleotides: TGTGCCAGCAGTTTAGGGGGCAGCTACAATGAGCAGTTCTTC.

This chain links TRBV30 with TRBJ2-1, with D perhaps TRBD1 (6 bases). Trimming removed 2 bases at V and 3 bases at J, with 8 bases between. CDR1 GTSNPN and CDR2 SVGIG come from the germline V gene (reference sequence). The CDR3 runs to 13 residues. The CDR3 DNA reads as TGTGCCTGGAGTAAGGGGGACTACAATGAGCAGTTCTTC. Translating gives CAWSKGDYNEQFF.

This rearrangement joins TRBV7-7 to TRBJ1-5; D remains ambiguous. V lost 2 bases, J lost 3 bases, and 23 bases lay in between. CDR1 and CDR2 from the germline V gene are SSHAT and FNYEAQ (reference sequence). CDR3 length: 19 amino acids. The CDR3 DNA reads TGTGCCAGCAGCTTAATACTGACGCCCGCAGTCAGCCCCAATCAGCCCCAGCATTTT. It encodes CASSLILTPAVSPNQPQHF.